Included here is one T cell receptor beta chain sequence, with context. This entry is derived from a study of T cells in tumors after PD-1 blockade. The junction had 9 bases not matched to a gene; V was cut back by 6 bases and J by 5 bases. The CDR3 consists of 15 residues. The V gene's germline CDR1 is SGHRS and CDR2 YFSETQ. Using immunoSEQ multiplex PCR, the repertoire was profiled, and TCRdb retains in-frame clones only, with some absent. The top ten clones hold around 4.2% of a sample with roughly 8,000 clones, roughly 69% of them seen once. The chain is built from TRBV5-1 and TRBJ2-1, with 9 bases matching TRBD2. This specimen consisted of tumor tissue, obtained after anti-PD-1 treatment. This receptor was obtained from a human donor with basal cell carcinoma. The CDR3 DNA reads TGCGCCAGCAATCCTAGCGGGGCTCGGGACAATGAGCAGTTCTTC. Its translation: CASNPSGARDNEQFF.